A single sample gave rise to the 25 T cell receptor beta chains below, sequenced in a study of blood T cell repertoires in COVID-19. Data came from immunoSEQ multiplex PCR; TCRdb stores just in-frame clones and leaves some out. The top ten hold about 15% of the sample, which has over 85,000 clones, about nine tenths seen once. Sequencing was carried out using peripheral blood. Receptors originate from a male donor with acute or convalescent COVID-19.

The chain couples TRBV3-1 (or the pseudogene TRBV3-2) to TRBJ2-2, with TRBD1 matching 9 bases. Losses at the gene ends were 5 bases for V and 0 bases for J; bases not matched to a gene: 4. Germline-derived CDR1 and CDR2 are LGHDT and YNNKEL (reference sequence). This CDR3 has 16 residues. Here the CDR3 reads CASSVRTGANTGELFF. The DNA of the CDR3 is TGTGCCAGCAGCGTTCGGACAGGGGCGAACACCGGGGAGCTGTTTTTT.

V gene TRBV7-2 combines with J gene TRBJ2-2; tentatively, D is TRBD1 (6 bases). From germline, CDR1 is SGHTA and CDR2 FQGNSA. V lost 1 base and J 1 base, leaving 16 bases between the germline ends. The CDR3 consists of 18 residues. The CDR3 region has the DNA TGTGCCAGCAGCTTAGATTCGGACAGACGTCTGAACACCGGGGAGCTGTTTTTT. It yields the protein CASSLDSDRRLNTGELFF.

The chain couples TRBV7-9 to TRBJ2-1, with D hard to call. Germline V gene lookup returns CDR1 SEHNR and CDR2 FQNEAQ (reference sequence). V was trimmed by 1 base and J by 6 bases, leaving 10 bases between them. The CDR3 is made up of 14 amino acids. CDR3 loop: CASSLGSLPNEQFF. CDR3 coding DNA: TGTGCCAGCAGCTTAGGGTCACTTCCCAATGAGCAGTTCTTC.

This clone was counted a single time. The CDR3: CASSAGQGAWTGELFF. The CDR3 DNA reads TGCGCCAGCAGCGCGGGACAGGGGGCCTGGACCGGGGAGCTGTTTTTT. V usage is TRBV5-1 and J usage is TRBJ2-2, with 12 nucleotides matching TRBD1. The CDR3 spans 16 residues. Germline V gene data show CDR1 as SGHRS and CDR2 as YFSETQ. V trimming: 4 bases; J trimming: 5 bases; junction bases outside the gene matches: 6.

This clone was counted between two and nine times. The chain recombines TRBV5-1 with TRBJ1-5; 10 bases fit TRBD1. This CDR3 spans 15 amino acids. V trimming: 4 bases; J trimming: 6 bases; junction bases outside the gene matches: 7. Germline-derived CDR1 and CDR2 are SGHRS and YFSETQ. In DNA, the CDR3 is TGCGCCAGCAGCCCCGGACAGGGGGGCGGTCAGCCCCAGCATTTT. This encodes CASSPGQGGGQPQHF.

V and J are TRBV28 and TRBJ1-2; 10 nucleotides agree with TRBD1. V shed 10 bases and J 5 bases; nucleotides not matched to a gene: 10. Germline loops: CDR1 MDHEN, CDR2 SYDVKM. The CDR3 has 14 amino acids. The CDR3 spells CANSSGTGVYGYTF. The CDR3 nucleotides read TGTGCCAACAGCTCCGGGACAGGGGTTTATGGCTACACCTTC.

This clone has a handful of counts. The V and J genes are TRBV6-6 and TRBJ1-1; D possibly corresponds to TRBD1 (6 bases). This CDR3 has 14 residues. V was shortened by 6 bases and J by 6 bases, with 17 bases between the two germline ends. The V gene's germline CDR1 is MNHNY and CDR2 SVGAGI (reference sequence). For the CDR3, the DNA is TGTGCCAGCAGAGGACAGCTTACGGGGTCTGAAGCTTTCTTT. Protein product: CASRGQLTGSEAFF.

The chain employs TRBV9 and TRBJ2-3; maybe TRBD2 (5 bases). The CDR3 runs 14 residues. Germline V gene data show CDR1 as SGDLS and CDR2 as YYNGEE. Trimming shortened V by 4 bases and J by 0 bases, and 9 bases separated the two germline ends. CDR3 loop: CASSLASSTDTQYF. In DNA, the CDR3 is TGTGCCAGCAGCTTAGCGAGTAGCACAGATACGCAGTATTTT.

This chain uses TRBV12-3 or TRBV12-4 with TRBJ1-1; the D is unclear. V was cut by 2 bases and J by 3 bases, with 7 bases left in between. The CDR3 contains 13 residues. The CDR3 here is CASSLRRDTEAFF. In DNA form, the CDR3 reads TGTGCCAGCAGTTTAAGGAGGGACACTGAAGCTTTCTTT.

This clone was seen only a few times. The chain couples TRBV7-2 to TRBJ2-7; TRBD1 aligns across 7 bases. The CDR3 consists of 17 residues. V was clipped by 0 bases and J by 4 bases; unmatched bases: 12. CDR1 SGHTA and CDR2 FQGNSA come from the germline V gene. CDR3 loop: CASSLAPVRGSMYEQYF. The CDR3 DNA reads TGTGCCAGCAGCTTAGCGCCCGTCAGGGGGTCGATGTACGAGCAGTACTTC.

V is TRBV6-5 and J is TRBJ2-3, with D possibly being TRBD2 (7 bases). The germline V gene has CDR1 MNHEY and CDR2 SVGAGI. V lost 0 bases to trimming and J lost 6 bases, with 13 bases between them. CDR3 length: 15 residues. CDR3 DNA: TGTGCCAGCAGTTACTCCGGGGGGCTTCGGGATACGCAGTATTTT. Translated: CASSYSGGLRDTQYF.

This clone was found a few times. The genes are TRBV7-2 and TRBJ1-3; 9 nucleotides line up with TRBD1. The CDR3 is made up of 15 amino acids. The germline gives CDR1 SGHTA, CDR2 FQGNSA. J gave up 3 bases and V 5 bases, and 5 bases lay outside the gene matches. CDR3 region: CASSRGDRVGNTIYF. The CDR3 DNA sequence: TGTGCCAGCAGCCGTGGGGACAGGGTTGGAAACACCATATATTTT.

The chain has TRBV5-1 and TRBJ1-3; D not certain. This CDR3 spans 19 amino acids. The ends were cut back, 1 base at V and 4 bases at J, with 24 bases in the middle. Germline V lookup: CDR1 SGHRS, CDR2 YFSETQ. The CDR3 protein is CASSLIIWRAALGGNTIYF. DNA for the CDR3: TGCGCCAGCAGCTTGATAATTTGGAGGGCGGCCTTAGGAGGAAACACCATATATTTT.

This rearrangement joins TRBV2 to TRBJ1-4; 8 positions match TRBD1. The V gene's germline CDR1 is SNHLY and CDR2 FYNNEI. J lost 5 bases, V lost 3 bases, and 5 bases had no gene match. CDR3 length: 15 amino acids. In DNA form, the CDR3 reads TGTGCCAGCAGTGATGGACAGGGTACGAATGAAAAACTGTTTTTT. It translates to CASSDGQGTNEKLFF.

V usage is TRBV14 and J usage is TRBJ1-1; D not resolved. Trimming pared 4 bases from V and 1 base from J, leaving 7 bases between. Germline V lookup: CDR1 SGHDN, CDR2 FVKESK. This CDR3 comprises 13 residues. CDR3 protein: CASSREGNTEAFF. Here the CDR3 DNA reads TGTGCCAGCAGCCGGGAGGGGAACACTGAAGCTTTCTTT.

The genes are TRBV27 and TRBJ1-5; tentatively, D is TRBD1 (6 bases). The CDR3 runs 15 residues. Trimming took off 6 bases at V and 2 bases at J, with 14 bases between the two ends. Germline V gene sequence: CDR1 MNHEY, CDR2 SMNVEV (reference sequence). In DNA form, the CDR3 reads TGTGCCAGCAGGCTGGACAGTTTCGGCAATCAGCCCCAGCATTTT. Its translation: CASRLDSFGNQPQHF.

The chain joins TRBV18 to TRBJ1-1; 11 nucleotides match TRBD1. The V and J ends lost 6 bases and 3 bases, in that order; junction bases with no gene match: 9. The length of the CDR3 is 16 residues. Germline V gene lookup returns CDR1 KGHSH and CDR2 LQKENI. In DNA, the CDR3 is TGTGCCAGCTCTCGGGGGACAGGGGGAAAGGACACTGAAGCTTTCTTT. It translates to CASSRGTGGKDTEAFF. Full variable domain (remainder filled in from reference TRBV18 and TRBJ1-1): NAGVMQNPRHLVRRRGQEARLRCSPMKGHSHVYWYRQLPEEGLKFMVYLQKENIIDESGMPKERFSAEFPKEGPSILRIQQVVRGDSAAYFCASSRGTGGKDTEAFFGQGTRLTVV.

This clone has only one observation. The chain has TRBV19 and TRBJ1-2, with D unclear. Germline V gene sequence: CDR1 LNHDA, CDR2 SQIVND (reference sequence). The CDR3 is 14 amino acids. V gave up 9 bases and J gave up 2 bases, with 16 bases separating them. The CDR3 DNA reads TGTGCCAGCACCCCCGCGGGTGTCAACTATGGCTACACCTTC. Translation: CASTPAGVNYGYTF.

The rearrangement links TRBV19 to TRBJ1-2, with 7 positions matching TRBD1. The CDR3 totals 12 residues. Germline V lookup: CDR1 LNHDA, CDR2 SQIVND (reference sequence). Trimming took 7 bases from V and 7 from J; bases not matched to a gene: 6. The CDR3 protein is CASTTGTAGYTF. The CDR3 DNA sequence: TGTGCCAGTACTACAGGGACAGCTGGCTACACCTTC.

The genes are TRBV11-3 and TRBJ2-3; 8 bases line up with TRBD1. CDR3 size: 15 residues. V was pared by 4 bases and J by 6 bases, with 9 bases of the junction left unmatched. Germline V gives CDR1 SGHNT, CDR2 YENEEA. The CDR3 DNA sequence: TGTGCCAGCAGCTCCCAGGGGGCGCCGGGGGATACGCAGTATTTT. Protein product: CASSSQGAPGDTQYF.

A few counts support this clone. This sequence joins TRBV5-6 and TRBJ1-5; D unclear. The CDR3 has 15 amino acids. Germline CDR1 SGHDT, CDR2 YYEEEE. Between the trimmed V and J ends, which lost 4 bases and 1 base, there was a span of 12 bases. CDR3 nucleotide sequence: TGTGCCAGCAGCAGAGGAGGGAGGAGCAATCAGCCCCAGCATTTT. Protein product: CASSRGGRSNQPQHF. Using reference TRBV5-6 and TRBJ1-5 for the parts outside the CDR3, the full variable domain is DAGVTQSPTHLIKTRGQQVTLRCSPKSGHDTVSWYQQALGQGPQFIFQYYEEEERQRGNFPDRFSGHQFPNYSSELNVNALLLGDSALYLCASSRGGRSNQPQHFGDGTRLSIL.

The chain recombines TRBV5-1 with TRBJ1-1; D is unclear. The germline V gene has CDR1 SGHRS and CDR2 YFSETQ. V was cut by 4 bases and J by 1 base, with 11 bases left in between. The CDR3 consists of 14 residues. Here the CDR3 DNA reads TGCGCCAGCAGCGATACAGTCCCGAACACTGAAGCTTTCTTT. Translation gives CASSDTVPNTEAFF.

J is TRBJ1-2 and V is TRBV10-1; a possible D gene is TRBD1 (5 bases). The CDR3 runs 16 residues. With 3 bases removed from V and 7 bases from J, the gap between germline ends came to 21 bases. Germline V CDR1 and CDR2: WNHNN, SYGVQD (reference sequence). CDR3 nucleotide sequence: TGCGCCAGCAGTGAAGGAGTCACCGACAGTTTCCGTGGCTACACCTTC. Protein sequence: CASSEGVTDSFRGYTF.

The chain recombines TRBV28 with TRBJ1-2; TRBD1 aligns across 8 bases. V lost 8 bases to trimming and J lost 2 bases; unmatched junction nucleotides: 1. The CDR3 has 12 residues. Germline V gives CDR1 MDHEN, CDR2 SYDVKM. CDR3 region: CASGQGNYGYTF. The CDR3 DNA reads TGTGCCAGCGGACAGGGCAACTATGGCTACACCTTC.

Here the CDR3 reads CASSVNRAPSDTYEQYF. The CDR3 region has the DNA TGTGCCAGCAGCGTTAACCGAGCCCCTAGCGACACCTACGAGCAGTACTTC. The chain couples TRBV9 to TRBJ2-7; D is possibly TRBD2 (6 bases). CDR3 size: 17 residues. Trimming pared 2 bases from V and 2 bases from J, leaving 20 bases between. From germline, CDR1 is SGDLS and CDR2 YYNGEE.